The TCR beta chain under discussion was sequenced for a study of T cell repertoires in cytomegalovirus infection. Study details: Selected CMV epitopes included recently identified HLA-C-restricted ones as well as well-studied HLA-B-restricted ones.

Each CDR3 protein is one row after TCRdb ran MiXCR on the reads. There are around 430,000 distinct CDR3 sequences in the sample; more than 40% occur only once, and roughly two fifths lies in the top ten. This CDR3 has 16 amino acids. V was clipped by 4 bases and J by 8 bases, with 21 bases between them. Per the germline V gene, CDR1 is LGHNA and CDR2 is YSLEER. On this clonotype itself: The antigen remains undetermined.

Study-wide findings and caveats: The cumulative frequency of public TCR beta families identified carriers of CMV plus the relevant HLA.

The chain combines TRBV4-3 with TRBJ2-1, with D tentatively TRBD1 or TRBD2 (6 bases each). The sample consisted of cultured PBMCs, taken from culture after CMV antigen stimulation. This receptor was taken from a human donor in good health (CMV status not recorded). Some clones in this sample may be carry-over from other donors' samples. In nucleotides, the CDR3 is TGCGCCAGCAGCCCAAGGGGAGGCAGGGGCAGCTATGAGCAGTTCTTC. Translation gives CASSPRGGRGSYEQFF.